The T cell receptor beta chain described here comes from a study of somatic mutations in cytotoxic T cells in rheumatoid arthritis (dated by TCRdb to about 2017). In terms of the full investigation: A FACSAria II or Sony SH800 was used to flow-sort some V beta antibody-stained T-cell populations at nearly 100% purity, and TCRB sequencing was also done on sorted V beta1+ cells. Whether expanded CD8+ T-cell clones in untreated, newly diagnosed rheumatoid arthritis carry somatic mutations was the study question, and clonality was characterized with TCRB deep sequencing. A total of some 62 rheumatoid arthritis patients and about 20 healthy controls underwent TCRB deep sequencing. Patients and controls did not essentially differ in median age, which was nearly identical between the groups.

Broader findings and caveats from the paper: Rheumatoid arthritis patients and age-matched healthy controls did not significantly differ in CD8+ T-cell clonality. Healthy controls showed no age-related increase in CD8+ clonality, whereas patients did (Spearman r of about 0.53). No adjustment for multiple comparisons was made for the slight TRBV07 underrepresentation in patients. The antigen targets of the expanded CD8+ clones were unknown, and absence from virus-specific databases did not rule out viral specificity. In about an eighth of the 65 patients the largest CD8+ clone exceeded 20% of CD8+ cells, and several identical CD8+ TCRB sequences were shared between blood and synovial fluid.

With regard to this clone: It lacks a known antigen. Base qualities are not recorded, but no much larger clone differs from it by a single base.

Healthy controls were over 15 blood donors whose buffy coats were used, with a median age of about 55 years (range 21-70) and around 53% female. Flow cytometry confirmed the purity of CD4+ and CD8+ cells that had been isolated by positive magnetic bead selection on an AutoMACS. Peripheral blood mononuclear cells were isolated by Ficoll-Paque PLUS density gradient separation. DNA was extracted from CD4-enriched, CD8-enriched or PBMC samples with Nucleospin Tissue or Tissue XS kits and quantified with a Qubit 2.0 fluorometer. V is cut by 0 bases and J by 7 bases, and the space between the germline ends is 16 bases. Inclusive of the bounding cysteine and phenylalanine, the CDR3 is 16 residues long. Of all the DNA, just the CDR3 is kept, 48 bases in frame from base 1. CDR1 and CDR2, looked up from the germline V gene, are MGHRA and YSYEKL. Genomic DNA underwent TCRB CDR3 sequencing using the immunoSEQ assay. The original methods were these. Nothing other than productive TCRB rearrangements was included in the analyses. Clonality was calculated as a Shannon entropy-based productive clonality index, and a clone was defined by a unique TCRB CDR3 sequence. The template counts of each clone relative to the total templates per sample were used to calculate repertoire overlap between two samples. Flow cytometry-measured V-gene usage correlated with V-gene usage from TCRB sequencing, with a Spearman r of roughly 0.61. TCRdb retrieved this table from immuneACCESS and kept in-frame rearrangements only. Not all clones are present; in checked studies, unresolved V genes account for under half, and no reason is known for the remainder. D and trimming were read from the DNA, whereas the V and J calls and clone size are those reported in that table. The sample table lists around 19,000 clones, 86% of them with a count of one. Approximately 20% of the sample lies in the top ten.

The chain is encoded by TRBV4-1 joined to TRBJ1-5; the D region possibly corresponds to TRBD1 (6 bases align). The sequenced sample was CD8+ T cells sorted from blood. The receptor's source is a woman between 45 and 60 years old in good health. The CDR3 region: CASSQDHRGAEQPQHF. The nucleotide sequence reads as follows: TGCGCCAGCAGCCAAGATCACCGGGGGGCTGAGCAGCCCCAGCATTTT.